The entry below gives a single T cell receptor (beta chain) sequence along with its context. This sample is drawn from a study of blood T cell repertoires in COVID-19. Methods used by the authors: For nucleated cells, counts were estimated from reference gene primer amplification. Assay: immunoSEQ multiplex PCR; the TCRdb copy retains only in-frame clones and omits some. That table is the source of V, J and clone size, and D and trimming were worked out from the DNA. This sample has roughly 150,000 clones, with approximately 91% found just once. The sequencing sample was made of peripheral blood. This clonotype was obtained from a man between 18 and 35 years old with COVID-19, enrolled during active disease.

Here the CDR3 DNA reads TGTGCCAGCAGCCAAGATAGTGGGAGGGGGTCCGAGCAGTACTTC. It specifies CASSQDSGRGSEQYF. The rearrangement joins TRBV14 to TRBJ2-7, with D tentatively TRBD2 (7 bases). The CDR3 sequence is 15 residues long. Germline values: CDR1 SGHDN, CDR2 FVKESK. V was trimmed by 0 bases and J by 6 bases, leaving 15 bases between them.